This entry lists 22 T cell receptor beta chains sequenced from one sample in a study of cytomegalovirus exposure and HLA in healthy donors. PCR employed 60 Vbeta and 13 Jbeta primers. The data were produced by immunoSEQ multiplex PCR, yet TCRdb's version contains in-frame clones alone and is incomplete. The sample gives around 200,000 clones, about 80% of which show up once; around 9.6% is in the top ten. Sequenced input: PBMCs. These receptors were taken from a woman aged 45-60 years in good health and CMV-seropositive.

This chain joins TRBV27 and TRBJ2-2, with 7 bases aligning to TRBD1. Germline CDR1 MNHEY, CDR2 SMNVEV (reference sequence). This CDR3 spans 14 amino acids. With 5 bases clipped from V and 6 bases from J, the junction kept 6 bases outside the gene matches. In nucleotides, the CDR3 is TGTGCCAGCAGTCCTACGACAGGGCCCGGGGAGCTGTTTTTT. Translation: CASSPTTGPGELFF.

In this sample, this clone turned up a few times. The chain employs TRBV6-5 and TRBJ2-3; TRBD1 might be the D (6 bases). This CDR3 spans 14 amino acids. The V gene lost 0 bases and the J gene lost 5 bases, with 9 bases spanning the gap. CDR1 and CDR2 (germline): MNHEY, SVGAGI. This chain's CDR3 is CASSYSGAGDTQYF. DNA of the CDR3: TGTGCCAGCAGTTACTCGGGGGCGGGAGATACGCAGTATTTT.

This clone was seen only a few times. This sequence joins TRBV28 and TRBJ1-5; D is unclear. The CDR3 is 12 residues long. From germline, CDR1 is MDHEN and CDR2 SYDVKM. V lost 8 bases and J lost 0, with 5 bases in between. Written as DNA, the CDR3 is TGTGCCAGCGACTATAGCAATCAGCCCCAGCATTTT. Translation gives CASDYSNQPQHF. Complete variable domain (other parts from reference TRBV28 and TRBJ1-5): DVKVTQSSRYLVKRTGEKVFLECVQDMDHENMFWYRQDPGLGLRLIYFSYDVKMKEKGDIPEGYSVSREKKERFSLILESASTNQTSMYLCASDYSNQPQHFGDGTRLSIL.

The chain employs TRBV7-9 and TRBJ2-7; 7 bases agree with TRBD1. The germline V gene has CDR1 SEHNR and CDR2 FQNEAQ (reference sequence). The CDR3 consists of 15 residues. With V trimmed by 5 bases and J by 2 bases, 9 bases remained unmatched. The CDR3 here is CASSPRTGLTYEQYF. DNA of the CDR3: TGTGCCAGCAGCCCTCGGACAGGCCTTACCTACGAGCAGTACTTC.

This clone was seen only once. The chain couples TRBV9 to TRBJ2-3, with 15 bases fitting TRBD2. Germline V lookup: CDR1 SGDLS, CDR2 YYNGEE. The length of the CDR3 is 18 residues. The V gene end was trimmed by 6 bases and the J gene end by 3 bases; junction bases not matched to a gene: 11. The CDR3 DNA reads TGTGCCAGCACCCAAGGACTAGCGGGGGGGCAGTGGACAGATACGCAGTATTTT. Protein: CASTQGLAGGQWTDTQYF.

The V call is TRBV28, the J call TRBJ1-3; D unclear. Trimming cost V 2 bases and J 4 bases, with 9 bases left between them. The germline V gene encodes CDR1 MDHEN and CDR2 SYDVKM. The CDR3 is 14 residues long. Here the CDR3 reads CASSLGVVGNTIYF. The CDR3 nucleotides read TGTGCCAGCAGTTTAGGAGTAGTCGGAAACACCATATATTTT.

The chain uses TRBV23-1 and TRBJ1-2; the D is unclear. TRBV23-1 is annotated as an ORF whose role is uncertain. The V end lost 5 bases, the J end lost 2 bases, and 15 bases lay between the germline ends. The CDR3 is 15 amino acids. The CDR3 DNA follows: TGCGCCAGCAGTAAGGCCCCGGCACTAAACTATGGCTACACCTTC. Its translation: CASSKAPALNYGYTF.

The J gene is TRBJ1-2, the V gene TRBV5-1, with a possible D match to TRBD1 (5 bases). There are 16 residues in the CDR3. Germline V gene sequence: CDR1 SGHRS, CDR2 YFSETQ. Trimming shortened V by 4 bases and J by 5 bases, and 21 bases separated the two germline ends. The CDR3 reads CASSPGIGQGFYGYTF. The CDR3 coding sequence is TGCGCCAGCAGCCCAGGAATAGGGCAGGGATTTTATGGCTACACCTTC.

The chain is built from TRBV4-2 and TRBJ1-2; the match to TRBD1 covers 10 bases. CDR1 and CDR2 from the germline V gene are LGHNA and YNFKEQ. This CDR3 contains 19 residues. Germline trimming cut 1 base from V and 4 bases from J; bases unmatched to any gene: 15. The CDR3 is CASSQALRDRGSPRYGYTF. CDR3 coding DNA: TGTGCCAGCAGCCAAGCCCTCCGGGACAGGGGATCCCCTCGCTATGGCTACACCTTC.

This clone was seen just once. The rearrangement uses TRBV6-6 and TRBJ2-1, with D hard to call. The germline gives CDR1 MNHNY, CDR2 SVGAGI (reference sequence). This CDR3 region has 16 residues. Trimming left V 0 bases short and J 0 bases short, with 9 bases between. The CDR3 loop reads CASSYSILSSYNEQFF. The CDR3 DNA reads TGTGCCAGCAGTTACTCGATTCTGAGCTCCTACAATGAGCAGTTCTTC.

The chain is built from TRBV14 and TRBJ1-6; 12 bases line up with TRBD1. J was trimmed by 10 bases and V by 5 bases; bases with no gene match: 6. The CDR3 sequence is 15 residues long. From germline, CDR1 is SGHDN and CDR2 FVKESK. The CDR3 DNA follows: TGTGCCAGCAGCGCCCGGGACAGGGGGCGATCACCCCTCCACTTT. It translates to CASSARDRGRSPLHF.

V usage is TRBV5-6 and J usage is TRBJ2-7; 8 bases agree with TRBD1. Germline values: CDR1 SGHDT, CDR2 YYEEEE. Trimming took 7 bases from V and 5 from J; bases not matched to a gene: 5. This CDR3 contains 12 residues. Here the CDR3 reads CASAGQGNEQYF. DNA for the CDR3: TGTGCCAGCGCAGGACAGGGTAACGAGCAGTACTTC.

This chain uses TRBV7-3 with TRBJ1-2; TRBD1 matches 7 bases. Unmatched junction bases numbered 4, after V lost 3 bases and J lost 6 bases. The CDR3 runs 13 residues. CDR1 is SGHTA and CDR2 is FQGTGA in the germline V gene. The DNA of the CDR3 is TGTGCCAGCAGCTTGTCTACAGGGGATGGCTACACCTTC. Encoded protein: CASSLSTGDGYTF.

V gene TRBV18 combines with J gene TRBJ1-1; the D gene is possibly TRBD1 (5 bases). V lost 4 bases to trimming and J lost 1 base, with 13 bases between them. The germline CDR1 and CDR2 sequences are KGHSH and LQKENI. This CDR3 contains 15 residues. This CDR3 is CASSHPTEPNTEAFF. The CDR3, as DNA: TGTGCCAGCTCACATCCGACAGAACCGAACACTGAAGCTTTCTTT.

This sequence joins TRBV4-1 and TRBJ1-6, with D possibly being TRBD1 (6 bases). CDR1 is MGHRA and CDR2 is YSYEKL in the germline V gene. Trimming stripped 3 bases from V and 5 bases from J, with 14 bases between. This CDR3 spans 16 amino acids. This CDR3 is CASSQQQGFDNSPLHF. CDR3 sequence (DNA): TGCGCCAGCAGCCAGCAACAGGGCTTCGATAATTCACCCCTCCACTTT.

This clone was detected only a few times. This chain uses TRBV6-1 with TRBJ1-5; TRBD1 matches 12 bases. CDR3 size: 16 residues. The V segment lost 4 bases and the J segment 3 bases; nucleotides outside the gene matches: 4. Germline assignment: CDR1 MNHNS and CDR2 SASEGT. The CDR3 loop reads CASSAGTGGSNQPQHF. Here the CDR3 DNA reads TGTGCCAGCAGTGCCGGGACAGGGGGCTCCAATCAGCCCCAGCATTTT.

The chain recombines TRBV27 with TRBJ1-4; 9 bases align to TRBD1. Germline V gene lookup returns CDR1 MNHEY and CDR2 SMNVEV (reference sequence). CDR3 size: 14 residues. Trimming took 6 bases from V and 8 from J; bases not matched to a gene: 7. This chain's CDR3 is CASSWTGENEKLFF. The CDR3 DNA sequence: TGTGCCAGCAGCTGGACAGGGGAGAACGAAAAACTGTTTTTT.

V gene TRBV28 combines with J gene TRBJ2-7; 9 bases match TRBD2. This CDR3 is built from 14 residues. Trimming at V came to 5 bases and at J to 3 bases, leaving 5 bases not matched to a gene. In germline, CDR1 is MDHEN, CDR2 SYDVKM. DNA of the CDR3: TGTGCCAGCAGTATTAGCGGGGGACGCTACGAGCAGTACTTC. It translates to CASSISGGRYEQYF.

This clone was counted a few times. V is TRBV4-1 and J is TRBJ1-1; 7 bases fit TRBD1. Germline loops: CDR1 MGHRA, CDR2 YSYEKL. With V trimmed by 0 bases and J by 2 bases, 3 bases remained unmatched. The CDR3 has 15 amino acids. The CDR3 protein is CASSQDKGANTEAFF. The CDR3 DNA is TGCGCCAGCAGCCAAGATAAGGGGGCCAACACTGAAGCTTTCTTT.

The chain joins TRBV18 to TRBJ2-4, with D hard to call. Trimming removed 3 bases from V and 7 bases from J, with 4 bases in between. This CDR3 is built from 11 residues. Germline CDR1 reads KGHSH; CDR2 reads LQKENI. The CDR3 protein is CASSPSNIQYF. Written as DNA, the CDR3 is TGTGCCAGCTCACCTTCGAACATTCAGTACTTC.

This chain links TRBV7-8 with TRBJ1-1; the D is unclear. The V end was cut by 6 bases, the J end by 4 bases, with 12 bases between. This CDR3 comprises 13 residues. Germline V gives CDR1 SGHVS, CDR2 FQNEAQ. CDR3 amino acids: CASSIGRITEAFF. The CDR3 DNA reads TGTGCCAGCAGTATCGGGAGGATCACTGAAGCTTTCTTT.

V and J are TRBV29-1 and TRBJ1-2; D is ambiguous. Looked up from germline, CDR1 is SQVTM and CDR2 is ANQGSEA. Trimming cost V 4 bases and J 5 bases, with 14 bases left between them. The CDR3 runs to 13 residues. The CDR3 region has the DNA TGCAGCGTTGGCGACATCACAAAGTATGGCTACACCTTC. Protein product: CSVGDITKYGYTF.